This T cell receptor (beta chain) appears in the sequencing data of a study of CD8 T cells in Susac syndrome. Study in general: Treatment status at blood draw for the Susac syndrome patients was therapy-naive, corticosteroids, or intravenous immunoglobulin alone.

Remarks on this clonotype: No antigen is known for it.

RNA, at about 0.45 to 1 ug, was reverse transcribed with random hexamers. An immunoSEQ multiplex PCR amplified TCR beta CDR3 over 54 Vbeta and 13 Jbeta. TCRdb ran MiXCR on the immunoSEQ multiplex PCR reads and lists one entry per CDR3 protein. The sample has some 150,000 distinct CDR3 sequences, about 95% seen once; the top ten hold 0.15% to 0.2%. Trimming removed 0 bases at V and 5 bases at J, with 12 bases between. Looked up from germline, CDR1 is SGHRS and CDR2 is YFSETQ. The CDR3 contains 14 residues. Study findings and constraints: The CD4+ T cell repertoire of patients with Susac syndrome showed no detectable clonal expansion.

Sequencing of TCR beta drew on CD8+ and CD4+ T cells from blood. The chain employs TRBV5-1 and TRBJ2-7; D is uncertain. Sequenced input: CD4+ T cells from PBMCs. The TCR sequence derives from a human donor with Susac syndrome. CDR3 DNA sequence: TGCGCCAGCAGCTTGGGCGACGGCCCCCACGAGCAGTACTTC. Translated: CASSLGDGPHEQYF.